The 21 T cell receptor beta chains listed next were all sequenced from one sample in a study of T cell responses to AZD1222 COVID-19 vaccine. Assay: immunoSEQ multiplex PCR; the TCRdb copy retains only in-frame clones and omits some. Of around 100,000 clones in the sample, over 75% are singletons; the top ten hold over 7.5%. Source: peripheral blood, taken on day 0 of AZD1222 vaccination. These receptors originate from an adult in good health.

The V call is TRBV7-6, the J call TRBJ1-5; 10 positions match TRBD1. V shed 4 bases and J 7 bases; nucleotides not matched to a gene: 7. The germline V gene has CDR1 SGHVS and CDR2 FNYEAQ. The length of the CDR3 is 15 residues. The CDR3 DNA follows: TGTGCCAGCAGCTATGGGACAGGGGCAACCCAGCCCCAGCATTTT. Translating it yields CASSYGTGATQPQHF.

V and J are TRBV9 and TRBJ2-5; 12 nucleotides align to TRBD2. Germline CDR1 and CDR2: SGDLS and YYNGEE. V dropped 4 bases and J dropped 5; count of bases not matched to a gene: 15. The CDR3 contains 18 residues. The CDR3 region has the DNA TGTGCCAGCAGCCTAAACCGGAGACTAGCGGGGGAAAAGGAGACCCAGTACTTC. Translated, it gives CASSLNRRLAGEKETQYF.

The chain uses TRBV6-2 or TRBV6-3 and TRBJ2-6; maybe TRBD2 (7 bases). CDR1 MNHEY and CDR2 SVGEGT come from the germline V gene. V was pared by 1 base and J by 0 bases, with 16 bases between. The CDR3 is made up of 19 amino acids. CDR3 DNA: TGTGCCAGCAGTTACTTTCTCCCGGGGGGCGACTCTGGGGCCAACGTCCTGACTTTC. It is translated as CASSYFLPGGDSGANVLTF.

The V gene is TRBV5-6, the J gene TRBJ2-3, with D perhaps TRBD2 (6 bases). Trimming cost V 3 bases and J 13 bases, with 24 bases left between them. The germline V gene encodes CDR1 SGHDT and CDR2 YYEEEE. The CDR3 contains 15 residues. CDR3 in amino acids: CASSWRGGTRPREYF. CDR3 sequence (DNA): TGTGCCAGCAGCTGGAGGGGTGGCACAAGACCAAGGGAGTATTTT.

The chain carries TRBV24-1 and TRBJ2-1, with D uncertain. This CDR3 has 14 residues. The V end lost 0 bases, the J end lost 5 bases, and 7 bases lay between the germline ends. The V gene's germline CDR1 is KGHDR and CDR2 SFDVKD. The CDR3 region is CATSDLNDDNEQFF. In DNA, the CDR3 is TGTGCCACCAGTGATTTGAATGACGACAATGAGCAGTTCTTC.

CDR3: CASSPNANSQETQYF. As DNA, the CDR3 is TGTGCCAGCAGCCCGAACGCGAACAGTCAAGAGACCCAGTACTTC. The genes are TRBV7-2 and TRBJ2-5; D remains unclear. There are 15 residues in the CDR3. Trimming removed 5 bases at V and 2 bases at J, with 15 bases between. Germline CDR1 SGHTA, CDR2 FQGNSA.

J is TRBJ1-6 and V is TRBV11-2; D not certain. The CDR3 consists of 14 residues. V gave up 5 bases and J gave up 6 bases, with 11 bases separating them. Germline lookup yields CDR1 SGHAT and CDR2 FQNNGV. The CDR3 region has the DNA TGTGCCAGCAGCCGGCACACGGCTAATTCACCCCTCCACTTT. Translated, it gives CASSRHTANSPLHF.

J is TRBJ2-2 and V is TRBV18; TRBD1 agrees at 7 bases. The CDR3 spans 16 residues. Germline V gives CDR1 KGHSH, CDR2 LQKENI. With 4 bases clipped from V and 0 bases from J, the junction kept 5 bases outside the gene matches. The CDR3 region is CASSQLGQTNTGELFF. CDR3 DNA: TGTGCCAGCTCACAGTTGGGACAGACGAACACCGGGGAGCTGTTTTTT.

The genes are TRBV13 and TRBJ1-1; no reliable D call. Germline assignment: CDR1 PRHDT and CDR2 FYEKMQ (reference sequence). CDR3 length equals 13 residues. The V gene lost 2 bases and the J gene lost 1 base, with 5 bases spanning the gap. CDR3 sequence (DNA): TGTGCCAGCAGCTTATCCCGGAACACTGAAGCTTTCTTT. Its protein is CASSLSRNTEAFF.

The CDR3 is CASSYGLAGLEQYF. In DNA, the CDR3 is TGTGCCAGCAGTTACGGACTAGCGGGGCTCGAGCAGTACTTC. This chain joins TRBV6-5 and TRBJ2-7, with TRBD2 matching over 12 bases. With 2 bases clipped from V and 6 bases from J, the junction kept 2 bases outside the gene matches. The CDR3 has 14 residues. Germline values: CDR1 MNHEY, CDR2 SVGAGI.

This chain connects TRBV5-8 to TRBJ2-7, with a tentative D call TRBD2 (5 bases). The V and J ends lost 2 bases and 4 bases respectively, with 7 bases between them. Germline loops: CDR1 SGHTS, CDR2 YDEGEE. The CDR3 consists of 12 residues. The CDR3 spells CASSFSGYEQYF. CDR3 DNA sequence: TGTGCCAGCAGCTTTTCGGGGTACGAGCAGTACTTC.

The chain is built from TRBV27 and TRBJ1-1; 7 bases are shared with TRBD1. Trimming at V came to 6 bases and at J to 2 bases, leaving 9 bases not matched to a gene. This CDR3 is built from 15 residues. Germline V gene sequence: CDR1 MNHEY, CDR2 SMNVEV (reference sequence). CDR3 nucleotides: TGTGCCAGCAGACTAGGGGGCCCCCGAAACACTGAAGCTTTCTTT. It is translated as CASRLGGPRNTEAFF.

This rearrangement joins TRBV5-1 to TRBJ1-2, with D perhaps matching TRBD1 (6 bases). V was pared by 5 bases and J by 4 bases, with 18 bases between. The CDR3 has 15 residues. The germline CDR1 and CDR2 sequences are SGHRS and YFSETQ. CDR3 residues: CASRWTWDTSYGYTF. CDR3 nucleotides: TGCGCCAGCAGATGGACCTGGGACACGTCCTATGGCTACACCTTC.

This sequence joins TRBV2 and TRBJ1-2; no clear D. Trimming cost V 8 bases and J 7 bases, with 5 bases left between them. The CDR3 has 9 amino acids. The germline CDR1 and CDR2 sequences are SNHLY and FYNNEI. The CDR3 DNA follows: TGTGCCAGCTCACCTGGCTACACCTTC. Encoded protein: CASSPGYTF.

V gene TRBV3-1 (or the pseudogene TRBV3-2) combines with J gene TRBJ2-1; tentatively, D is TRBD2 (5 bases). CDR3 length: 16 residues. The germline V and J ends were trimmed by 1 base and 0 bases, with 10 bases remaining between them. Germline loops: CDR1 LGHDT, CDR2 YNNKEL (reference sequence). The CDR3 bases are TGTGCCAGCAGCCAAGGTAGCGTGGGCTCCTACAATGAGCAGTTCTTC. This encodes CASSQGSVGSYNEQFF.

In its sample, this clone was seen once. V usage is TRBV12-3 or TRBV12-4 and J usage is TRBJ2-1; D ambiguous. The CDR3 has 12 residues. Trimming pared 1 base from V and 8 bases from J, leaving 6 bases between. The CDR3 region has the DNA TGTGCCAGCAGTTTAGGTGGGGATGAGCAGTTCTTC. Translated, it gives CASSLGGDEQFF.

V usage is TRBV7-2 and J usage is TRBJ1-5; D gene unclear. CDR3 length: 16 residues. The germline V gene encodes CDR1 SGHTA and CDR2 FQGNSA. The V end lost 5 bases, the J end lost 5 bases, and 19 bases lay between the germline ends. The DNA of the CDR3 is TGTGCCAGCAGCCCTACCCACAGCAGCCGATATCAGCCCCAGCATTTT. This translates into CASSPTHSSRYQPQHF. Full variable domain (rest looked up from reference TRBV7-2 and TRBJ1-5): GAGVSQSPSNKVTEKGKDVELRCDPISGHTALYWYRQSLGQGLEFLIYFQGNSAPDKSGLPSDRFSAERTGGSVSTLTIQRTQQEDSAVYLCASSPTHSSRYQPQHFGDGTRLSIL.

The chain uses TRBV5-4 and TRBJ2-5; the match to TRBD2 covers 11 bases. Losses at the gene ends were 0 bases for V and 9 bases for J; bases not matched to a gene: 1. CDR3 length equals 13 residues. Per germline, CDR1 SGHNT and CDR2 YYREEE (reference sequence). The chain's CDR3 is CASSLVAGGSQYF. CDR3 bases: TGTGCCAGCAGCTTGGTAGCGGGAGGGTCCCAGTACTTC. The complete variable domain, with remaining parts taken from reference TRBV5-4 and TRBJ2-5, reads ETGVTQSPTHLIKTRGQQVTLRCSSQSGHNTVSWYQQALGQGPQFIFQYYREEENGRGNFPPRFSGLQFPNYSSELNVNALELDDSALYLCASSLVAGGSQYFGPGTRLLVL.

The chain combines TRBV7-9 with TRBJ1-2; TRBD1 matches at 8 bases. This CDR3 spans 15 amino acids. The trim removed 1 base at V and 8 bases at J, leaving 9 bases unmatched. From germline, CDR1 is SEHNR and CDR2 FQNEAQ (reference sequence). As DNA, the CDR3 is TGTGCCAGCAGCTTAGGACAGGGGAACCGTAGAGGCTACACCTTC. Translating it yields CASSLGQGNRRGYTF.

V gene TRBV19 combines with J gene TRBJ1-2, with D possibly matching TRBD1 (5 bases). The V and J ends lost 5 bases and 4 bases respectively, with 14 bases between them. Germline CDR1 reads LNHDA; CDR2 reads SQIVND (reference sequence). CDR3 length: 14 residues. The CDR3 DNA reads as TGTGCCAGTAGTCCCACGCAGGGATTCTATGGCTACACCTTC. Translated: CASSPTQGFYGYTF.

The J gene is TRBJ1-4, the V gene TRBV7-6, with 7 bases lining up with TRBD1. The CDR3 totals 16 residues. The trim removed 4 bases at V and 3 bases at J, leaving 8 bases unmatched. Germline CDR1 reads SGHVS; CDR2 reads FNYEAQ. CDR3 protein: CASSSRQGSPNEKLFF. The DNA of the CDR3 is TGTGCCAGCAGCTCCCGACAGGGAAGTCCTAATGAAAAACTGTTTTTT.